What follows is one TCR beta chain and its context. These data originate in a study of CD8+CD57+ T cells in acquired aplastic anemia. Study at large: Sorted CD4+ and CD8+ cells gave an average of approximately 3 ug of DNA. Healthy donors averaged about 10 million reads for CD4+ cells.

Template material for TCR beta VDJ and CDR3 profiling consisted of genomic DNA. One entry per CDR3 protein results from TCRdb running MiXCR on the reads. The sample consists of hundreds of thousands of distinct CDR3 sequences, 65% to 80% of them appearing once. The CDR3 is 13 residues long. The germline V gene has CDR1 SGHTA and CDR2 FQGTGA. V lost 6 bases and J 4 bases, leaving 13 bases between the germline ends. Sequencing was performed on sorted CD4+, CD8+, or CD8+CD57+ T cells (not recorded which) from PBMCs. This chain connects TRBV7-3 to TRBJ2-7; weak D call: TRBD1 (5 bases). This TCR was sampled from a human donor in good health, serving as a control. The CDR3: CASSLTVGYEQYF. As DNA, the CDR3 is TGTGCCAGCAGTTTGACAGTGGGTTACGAGCAGTACTTC. The full variable domain, its missing parts supplied by reference TRBV7-3 and TRBJ2-7, is GAGVSQTPSNKVTEKGKYVELRCDPISGHTALYWYRQSLGQGPEFLIYFQGTGAADDSGLPNDRFFAVRPEGSVSTLKIQRTERGDSAVYLCASSLTVGYEQYFGPGTRLTVT.